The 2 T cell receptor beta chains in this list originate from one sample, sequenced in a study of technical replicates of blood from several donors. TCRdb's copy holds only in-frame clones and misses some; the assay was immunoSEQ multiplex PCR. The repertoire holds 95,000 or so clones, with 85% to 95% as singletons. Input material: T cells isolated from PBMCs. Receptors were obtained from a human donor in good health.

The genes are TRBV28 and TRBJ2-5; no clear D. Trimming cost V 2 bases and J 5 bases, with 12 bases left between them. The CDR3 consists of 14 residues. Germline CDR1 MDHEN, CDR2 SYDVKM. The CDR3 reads CASSLGLRLETQYF. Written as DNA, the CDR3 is TGTGCCAGCAGTTTAGGTCTCAGGTTGGAGACCCAGTACTTC.

The CDR3 loop is CASRRQGVDNEQFF. CDR3 DNA: TGTGCCAGCAGAAGACAGGGTGTCGACAATGAGCAGTTCTTC. The V call is TRBV25-1, the J call TRBJ2-1; 7 bases map to TRBD1. The CDR3 covers 14 residues. Looked up from germline, CDR1 is MGHDK and CDR2 is SYGVNS. The J segment lost 5 bases and the V segment lost 6 bases, leaving 7 bases of the junction unmatched.